Shown below are 12 T cell receptor beta chains from a single sample sequenced in a study of T cell responses to AZD1222 COVID-19 vaccine. Some clones are missing from TCRdb's copy, which holds only in-frame ones; the method was immunoSEQ multiplex PCR. The sample records 100,000 or so clones, about 85% being singletons. Material: peripheral blood, obtained 28 days after the second AZD1222 dose. Source of these receptors: an adult who received the AZD1222 COVID-19 vaccine.

In this sample, this clone turned up a few times. The chain has TRBV4-1 and TRBJ2-1; TRBD2 aligns across 8 bases. CDR1 MGHRA and CDR2 YSYEKL come from the germline V gene. V was pared by 1 base and J by 4 bases, with 3 bases of the junction left unmatched. This CDR3 is 15 amino acids long. The CDR3 sequence: CASSQVTSGYNEQFF. CDR3 nucleotides: TGCGCCAGCAGCCAAGTTACTAGCGGTTACAATGAGCAGTTCTTC.

The chain joins TRBV6-5 to TRBJ2-3; 7 bases map to TRBD2. Trimming at V came to 5 bases and at J to 2 bases, leaving 7 bases not matched to a gene. This CDR3 region has 15 residues. Germline CDR1 is MNHEY and CDR2 is SVGAGI. The CDR3 reads CASSRALALTDTQYF. The CDR3 DNA follows: TGTGCCAGCAGTCGGGCACTAGCGCTCACAGATACGCAGTATTTT.

The chain carries TRBV25-1 and TRBJ1-4, with TRBD1 matching 7 bases. CDR3 size: 15 residues. Trimming removed 5 bases from V and 8 bases from J; junction bases left unmatched: 11. Germline CDR1 is MGHDK and CDR2 is SYGVNS. The CDR3 loop is CASSPTTGLYEKLFF. In DNA, the CDR3 is TGTGCCAGCAGTCCAACGACAGGGCTGTACGAAAAACTGTTTTTT. The whole variable domain, filled in from reference TRBV25-1 and TRBJ1-4, reads EADIYQTPRYLVIGTGKKITLECSQTMGHDKMYWYQQDPGMELHLIHYSYGVNSTEKGDLSSESTVSRIRTEHFPLTLESARPSHTSQYLCASSPTTGLYEKLFFGSGTQLSVL.

CDR3 in DNA: TGTGCCAGCTCACCAATGGCCAGGGCTTGGGATGGCTACACCTTC. As protein: CASSPMARAWDGYTF. The V and J genes are TRBV18 and TRBJ1-2; perhaps TRBD1 as D (5 bases). The CDR3 length is 15 residues. Germline V gives CDR1 KGHSH, CDR2 LQKENI. Trimming removed 2 bases from V and 6 bases from J, with 16 bases in between.

The chain has TRBV7-2 and TRBJ1-1, with D unresolved. The CDR3 is 14 amino acids. The V end lost 2 bases, the J end lost 4 bases, and 11 bases lay between the germline ends. Germline V lookup: CDR1 SGHTA, CDR2 FQGNSA. The CDR3 loop reads CASSLYGLSTEAFF. CDR3 nucleotide sequence: TGTGCCAGCAGCTTATACGGGTTGAGCACTGAAGCTTTCTTT.

Only a few counts were recorded for this clone. The V and J genes are TRBV28 and TRBJ2-7; 11 nucleotides match TRBD2. CDR3 length: 14 residues. J was trimmed by 6 bases and V by 6 bases; bases with no gene match: 7. Germline V gives CDR1 MDHEN, CDR2 SYDVKM. This CDR3 reads CASRLAGVNPEQYF. CDR3 nucleotides: TGTGCCAGCAGACTAGCGGGAGTGAATCCCGAGCAGTACTTC.

The rearrangement links TRBV19 to TRBJ1-1; 9 positions match TRBD1. Unmatched junction bases numbered 1, after V lost 4 bases and J lost 4 bases. The CDR3 spans 13 residues. Germline V gene sequence: CDR1 LNHDA, CDR2 SQIVND (reference sequence). The CDR3 is CASSRTGVTEAFF. The DNA for the CDR3 is TGTGCCAGTAGTAGGACAGGGGTCACTGAAGCTTTCTTT.

This chain joins TRBV7-9 and TRBJ2-1; 8 nucleotides align to TRBD2. V dropped 6 bases and J dropped 4; count of bases not matched to a gene: 8. The CDR3 spans 15 residues. Looked up from germline, CDR1 is SEHNR and CDR2 is FQNEAQ (reference sequence). CDR3 residues: CASRPSGSTYNEQFF. For the CDR3, the DNA is TGTGCCAGCAGACCGAGCGGGAGTACATACAATGAGCAGTTCTTC.

Of note for this clone: A much larger clone sits a single nucleotide away, making a read error possible. The chain links TRBV4-2 to TRBJ2-3, with a tentative D call TRBD2 (6 bases). The CDR3 has 17 amino acids. Germline CDR1 LGHNA, CDR2 YNFKEQ. CDR3 DNA: TGTGCCAGCAACCAAGACGGACGGGAGAGTGGCACAGATACGCAGTATTTT. Encoded protein: CASNQDGRESGTDTQYF.

The chain links TRBV10-3 to TRBJ2-4, with 8 bases matching TRBD2. Germline V gene data show CDR1 as ENHRY and CDR2 as SYGVKD. The CDR3 covers 19 residues. V lost 0 bases to trimming and J lost 0 bases; unmatched junction nucleotides: 10. CDR3 sequence (DNA): TGTGCCATCAGTGAGTCTTTCCAGGGGCTAGCGGGAGCCAAAAACATTCAGTACTTC. It is translated as CAISESFQGLAGAKNIQYF.

The chain carries TRBV28 and TRBJ2-7; tentative D call: TRBD2 (6 bases). This CDR3 contains 15 residues. Trimming took 2 bases from V and 4 from J, leaving 15 bases between them. The germline CDR1 and CDR2 sequences are MDHEN and SYDVKM. CDR3 in amino acids: CASSLRGTGDYEQYF. In DNA, the CDR3 is TGTGCCAGCAGTTTACGCGGGACTGGAGATTACGAGCAGTACTTC.

V usage is TRBV3-1 (or the pseudogene TRBV3-2) and J usage is TRBJ1-6; TRBD1 agrees at 7 bases. J lost 5 bases, V lost 4 bases, and 5 bases had no gene match. Germline CDR1 and CDR2: LGHDT and YNNKEL (reference sequence). This CDR3 spans 15 amino acids. The DNA of the CDR3 is TGTGCCAGCAGCCCCCGGGACAGCCATAATTCACCCCTCCACTTT. Amino acids: CASSPRDSHNSPLHF.